The clone carrying this T cell receptor (beta chain) was seen ten or more times. Its specificity is not known. The repertoire came from unfractionated whole blood and reflected all unsorted peripheral T cells. Around 500 ng RNA was reverse transcribed with alpha and beta constant-region primers. Each of the alpha and beta chains got its own library through chain-specific third strand synthesis with indices. TCRdb used MiXCR to reprocess the 5' RACE reads, holding one entry per CDR3 protein. The sample shows 7,500 to 9,500 distinct CDR3 sequences, around 8.5% of them seen only once. The data derive from a study of HIV-infected patients and healthy controls. Across the whole study: Total CDR3 counts per chain did not differ significantly between patients and controls.

The study's findings and limits: Mean usage of eight alpha and eight beta V genes differed significantly in HIV-infected patients versus controls. Unequal distinct sequence numbers between patients and controls complicated comparisons.

The TCR comes from an adult with HIV infection. The donor label of this sample is uncertain. Here the sequenced sample was blood, taken before antiretroviral therapy.

The CDR3 DNA follows: TGTGCCAGCAGCTTACGATCGACTAGCGGGGTCACAGATACGCAGTATTTT. Translating gives CASSLRSTSGVTDTQYF. The rearrangement joins TRBV7-2 to TRBJ2-3; 11 bases fit TRBD2. The V gene's germline CDR1 is SGHTA and CDR2 FQGNSA. The CDR3 length is 17 residues. J was trimmed by 2 bases and V by 2 bases; bases with no gene match: 6. Complete variable domain (other parts from reference TRBV7-2 and TRBJ2-3): GAGVSQSPSNKVTEKGKDVELRCDPISGHTALYWYRQSLGQGLEFLIYFQGNSAPDKSGLPSDRFSAERTGGSVSTLTIQRTQQEDSAVYLCASSLRSTSGVTDTQYFGPGTRLTVL.